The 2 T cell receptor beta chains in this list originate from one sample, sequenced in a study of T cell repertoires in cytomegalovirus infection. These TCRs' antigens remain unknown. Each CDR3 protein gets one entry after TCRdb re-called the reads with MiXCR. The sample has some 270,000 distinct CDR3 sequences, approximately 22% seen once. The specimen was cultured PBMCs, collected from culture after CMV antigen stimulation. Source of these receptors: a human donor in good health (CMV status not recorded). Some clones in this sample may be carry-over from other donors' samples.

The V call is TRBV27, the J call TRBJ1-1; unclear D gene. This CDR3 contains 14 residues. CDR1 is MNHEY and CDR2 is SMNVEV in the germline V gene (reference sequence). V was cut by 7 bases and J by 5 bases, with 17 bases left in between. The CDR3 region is CASTSPGLGTEAFF. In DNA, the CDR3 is TGTGCCAGCACCTCCCCGGGGTTGGGTACTGAAGCTTTCTTT.

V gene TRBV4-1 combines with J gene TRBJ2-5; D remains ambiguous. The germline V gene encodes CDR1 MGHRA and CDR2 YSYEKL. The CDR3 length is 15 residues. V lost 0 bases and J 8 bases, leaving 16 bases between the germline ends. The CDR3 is CASSQEGWEQTTQYF. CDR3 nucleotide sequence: TGCGCCAGCAGCCAAGAAGGATGGGAACAGACTACCCAGTACTTC.